Following are 23 T cell receptor beta chains from one sample sequenced in a study of CD8 T cells in ankylosing spondylitis. Each CDR3 protein is one row after TCRdb ran MiXCR on the 5' RACE reads. The table shows about 260,000 distinct CDR3 sequences, with around 20% occurring only once. The sample comprised blood, either unsorted or a sorted T cell fraction (not recorded which). The receptors come from a male donor with ankylosing spondylitis or in good health (not recorded which).

The V and J genes are TRBV5-5 and TRBJ2-5; D ambiguous. This CDR3 is 14 amino acids long. V lost 0 bases and J 5 bases, leaving 11 bases between the germline ends. Germline V CDR1 and CDR2: SGHKS, YYEKEE (reference sequence). This CDR3 is CASSLDPLGETQYF. The CDR3 coding sequence is TGTGCCAGCAGCTTGGACCCCCTGGGGGAGACCCAGTACTTC.

The chain uses TRBV12-3 or TRBV12-4 and TRBJ1-1; unclear D gene. Trimming stripped 6 bases from V and 1 base from J, with 9 bases between. The CDR3 length is 13 residues. The CDR3 loop reads CASSPMGNTEAFF. The CDR3 DNA sequence: TGTGCCAGCAGCCCTATGGGGAACACTGAAGCTTTCTTT.

This clonotype was found a few times. The chain recombines TRBV10-3 with TRBJ2-3; D not resolved. Germline V gene sequence: CDR1 ENHRY, CDR2 SYGVKD. CDR3 length: 14 residues. The germline V and J ends were trimmed by 3 bases and 6 bases, with 13 bases remaining between them. The CDR3: CAISDFQTPDTQYF. As DNA, the CDR3 is TGTGCCATCAGTGATTTTCAGACCCCCGATACGCAGTATTTT.

This clonotype was found a few times. The rearrangement uses TRBV7-3 and TRBJ1-1; 10 positions match TRBD1. This CDR3 has 14 amino acids. Germline values: CDR1 SGHTA, CDR2 FQGTGA. The V segment lost 5 bases and the J segment 3 bases; nucleotides outside the gene matches: 3. The CDR3 here is CASSETGGHTEAFF. CDR3 DNA sequence: TGTGCCAGCAGCGAGACAGGGGGCCACACTGAAGCTTTCTTT.

This clonotype turned up a few times. The rearrangement links TRBV6-5 to TRBJ1-5; D gene ambiguous. Germline assignment: CDR1 MNHEY and CDR2 SVGAGI. The V end lost 4 bases, the J end lost 2 bases, and 15 bases lay between the germline ends. The CDR3 covers 16 residues. CDR3 in amino acids: CASSSSDVLGNQPQHF. In nucleotides, the CDR3 is TGTGCCAGCAGTTCGTCCGACGTTCTAGGCAATCAGCCCCAGCATTTT.

The chain employs TRBV5-1 and TRBJ2-1; 8 bases align to TRBD2. CDR1 and CDR2 from the germline V gene are SGHRS and YFSETQ. The CDR3 totals 15 residues. V gave up 4 bases and J gave up 0 bases; unmatched junction bases: 3. CDR3 in DNA: TGCGCCAGCAGCACCGGGACTAGCTCCTACAATGAGCAGTTCTTC. It codes for CASSTGTSSYNEQFF.

This clonotype was seen repeatedly, ten times or more. The rearrangement links TRBV2 to TRBJ2-1; no clear D. CDR1 SNHLY and CDR2 FYNNEI come from the germline V gene. There are 11 residues in the CDR3. Trimming pared 6 bases from V and 9 bases from J, leaving 9 bases between. As DNA, the CDR3 is TGTGCCAGCAGCCCGGGCGCTGAGCAGTTCTTC. This codes for CASSPGAEQFF.

This clonotype was seen more than once but under ten times. The gene calls are TRBV3-1 and TRBJ2-5, with TRBD1 matching 7 bases. This CDR3 is built from 17 residues. V gave up 1 base and J gave up 0 bases; unmatched junction bases: 8. Germline V gene sequence: CDR1 LGHDT, CDR2 YNNKEL (reference sequence). The chain's CDR3 is CASSQGPGQRYQETQYF. DNA for the CDR3: TGTGCCAGCAGCCAAGGGCCGGGACAGCGGTACCAAGAGACCCAGTACTTC.

This chain uses TRBV6-1 with TRBJ2-7; a weak D match, TRBD2 (5 bases). The V gene lost 4 bases and the J gene lost 1 base, with 11 bases spanning the gap. From germline, CDR1 is MNHNS and CDR2 SASEGT. The CDR3 contains 14 residues. The CDR3 sequence: CASSAGLVSYEQYV. The CDR3 nucleotides are TGTGCCAGCAGTGCCGGACTGGTTTCCTACGAGCAGTACGTC.

This clonotype was detected a few times. The chain recombines TRBV12-5 with TRBJ2-1; possible D gene TRBD2, 5 bases. V lost 8 bases, J lost 4 bases, and 12 bases lay in between. Germline V gene lookup returns CDR1 LGHNT and CDR2 FRNRAP. The CDR3 is made up of 13 amino acids. The CDR3 DNA reads as TGTGCTAGTCAGCTAGCAGAGTACAATGAGCAGTTCTTC. Protein sequence: CASQLAEYNEQFF.

This clonotype was detected only a few times. The chain joins TRBV28 to TRBJ1-6; perhaps TRBD1 as D (6 bases). This CDR3 comprises 13 residues. Per the germline V gene, CDR1 is MDHEN and CDR2 is SYDVKM. Trimming stripped 7 bases from V and 10 bases from J, with 14 bases between. The CDR3 DNA sequence: TGTGCCAGCAAGGGGGAGGGTAACTCACCCCTCCACTTT. This encodes CASKGEGNSPLHF.

There are a few counts of this clonotype. The V gene is TRBV20-1, the J gene TRBJ2-7; 11 bases fit TRBD2. Germline V gene data show CDR1 as DFQATT and CDR2 as SNEGSKA (reference sequence). The junction had 6 bases not matched to a gene; V was cut back by 0 bases and J by 5 bases. This CDR3 region has 15 residues. CDR3 sequence: CSARDGSGRANEQYV. The CDR3 region has the DNA TGCAGTGCTAGAGATGGTAGCGGGAGGGCTAACGAGCAGTACGTC.

This clonotype was detected a few times. The chain employs TRBV3-1 and TRBJ1-1; D perhaps matches TRBD1 (6 bases). Germline V CDR1 and CDR2: LGHDT, YNNKEL (reference sequence). The V end lost 4 bases, the J end lost 1 base, and 13 bases lay between the germline ends. The CDR3 contains 15 residues. This CDR3 reads CASSLRTVRNTEAFF. CDR3 bases: TGTGCCAGCAGCCTTAGGACAGTCAGGAACACTGAAGCTTTCTTT. Drawing the rest from reference TRBV3-1 and TRBJ1-1, the complete variable domain is DTAVSQTPKYLVTQMGNDKSIKCEQNLGHDTMYWYKQDSKKFLKIMFSYNNKELIINETVPNRFSPKSPDKAHLNLHINSLELGDSAVYFCASSLRTVRNTEAFFGQGTRLTVV.

This clonotype was observed at least ten times. The rearrangement uses TRBV29-1 and TRBJ2-1, with D perhaps given as TRBD1 or TRBD2 (5 bases each). CDR1 is SQVTM and CDR2 is ANQGSEA in the germline V gene. With 3 bases removed from V and 4 bases from J, the gap between germline ends came to 13 bases. The CDR3 runs 14 residues. Here the CDR3 reads CSVEHQGVYNEQFF. The CDR3 coding sequence is TGCAGCGTTGAGCATCAGGGAGTTTACAATGAGCAGTTCTTC.

At least ten counts were recorded for this clonotype. The rearrangement links TRBV5-1 to TRBJ1-2; D gene unclear. V lost 0 bases and J lost 4, with 4 bases in between. The germline CDR1 and CDR2 sequences are SGHRS and YFSETQ. This CDR3 spans 12 amino acids. The DNA for the CDR3 is TGCGCCAGCAGCTTGGACAGCTATGGCTACACCTTC. This gives the protein CASSLDSYGYTF.

This clonotype was observed once. This clone may be a read error of a much larger clone one base away. The chain uses TRBV6-5 and TRBJ2-3; D unresolved. The CDR3 runs to 14 residues. Germline V gives CDR1 MNHEY, CDR2 SVGAGI. The CDR3 nucleotides read TGTACCAGCAGTTCTGGGTCTAGCACAGATACGCAGTATTTT. This gives the protein CTSSSGSSTDTQYF.

This clonotype has at least ten counts. The rearrangement links TRBV9 to TRBJ2-1, with 10 bases aligning to TRBD2. J lost 3 bases, V lost 0 bases, and 0 bases had no gene match. Germline V CDR1 and CDR2: SGDLS, YYNGEE. CDR3 size: 15 residues. This CDR3 is CASSVVAGGYNEQFF. The CDR3 region has the DNA TGTGCCAGCAGCGTAGTAGCGGGAGGCTACAATGAGCAGTTCTTC.

This clonotype came up many times. V and J are TRBV29-1 and TRBJ2-5; D perhaps matches TRBD2 (6 bases). CDR3 size: 12 residues. Trimming left V 2 bases short and J 5 bases short, with 9 bases between. Germline V gene lookup returns CDR1 SQVTM and CDR2 ANQGSEA. The CDR3 loop reads CSVEWSGETQYF. CDR3 sequence (DNA): TGCAGCGTTGAATGGAGCGGGGAGACCCAGTACTTC.

This clonotype was seen more than once but under ten times. The rearrangement uses TRBV5-1 and TRBJ2-3, with 10 positions matching TRBD1. With 2 bases clipped from V and 5 bases from J, the junction kept 5 bases outside the gene matches. The CDR3 sequence is 15 residues long. In germline, CDR1 is SGHRS, CDR2 YFSETQ. CDR3 nucleotides: TGCGCCAGCAGCTTCGGACAGGGGGTAGAAGATACGCAGTATTTT. As protein: CASSFGQGVEDTQYF.

The V and J genes are TRBV7-2 and TRBJ1-1; 10 nucleotides line up with TRBD1. The CDR3 contains 14 residues. With 7 bases clipped from V and 5 bases from J, the junction kept 7 bases outside the gene matches. Per germline, CDR1 SGHTA and CDR2 FQGNSA. This chain's CDR3 is CASIDRGRVTEAFF. The CDR3 DNA is TGTGCCAGCATCGACAGGGGGCGTGTGACTGAAGCTTTCTTT.

This clonotype was counted many times. The chain carries TRBV29-1 and TRBJ1-1; perhaps TRBD1 as D (5 bases). The CDR3 has 11 amino acids. Trimming removed 0 bases at V and 8 bases at J, with 7 bases between. Looked up from germline, CDR1 is SQVTM and CDR2 is ANQGSEA. CDR3 coding DNA: TGCAGCGTTGAAGATGCAGGGGAAGCTTTCTTT. This translates into CSVEDAGEAFF.

The V and J genes are TRBV12-3 or TRBV12-4 and TRBJ2-3; 11 bases fit TRBD2. The length of the CDR3 is 16 residues. The J segment lost 1 base and the V segment lost 5 bases, leaving 5 bases of the junction unmatched. CDR3 nucleotides: TGTGCCAGCAGTCCGACTAGCGGGGCCCGCACAGATACGCAGTATTTT. Translated: CASSPTSGARTDTQYF.

The rearrangement joins TRBV4-2 to TRBJ1-2, with D maybe TRBD1 (6 bases). CDR3 size: 18 residues. V was shortened by 1 base and J by 0 bases, with 18 bases between the two germline ends. Germline V gene lookup returns CDR1 LGHNA and CDR2 YNFKEQ. CDR3 residues: CASSQAGALLSPNYGYTF. CDR3 DNA: TGTGCCAGCAGCCAAGCGGGGGCCCTCTTGAGCCCTAACTATGGCTACACCTTC.